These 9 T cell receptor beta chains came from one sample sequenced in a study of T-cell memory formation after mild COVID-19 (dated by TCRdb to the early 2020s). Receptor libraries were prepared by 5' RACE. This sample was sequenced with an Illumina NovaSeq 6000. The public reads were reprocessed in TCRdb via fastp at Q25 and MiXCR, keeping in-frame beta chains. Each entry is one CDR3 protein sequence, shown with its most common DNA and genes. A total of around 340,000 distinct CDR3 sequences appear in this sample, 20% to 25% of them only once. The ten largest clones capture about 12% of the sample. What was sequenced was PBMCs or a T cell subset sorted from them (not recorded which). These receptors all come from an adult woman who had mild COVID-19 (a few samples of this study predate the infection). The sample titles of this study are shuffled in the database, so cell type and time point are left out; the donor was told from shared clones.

The CDR3 coding sequence is TGTGCCAGCAGCTCGCCAGTCAACCGGGACAGGGGGCTACCCGGGGAGCTGTTTTTT. Translated: CASSSPVNRDRGLPGELFF. The chain has TRBV7-6 and TRBJ2-2; 12 nucleotides match TRBD1. The germline gives CDR1 SGHVS, CDR2 FNYEAQ. The CDR3 has 19 residues. Trimming removed 4 bases from V and 6 bases from J; junction bases left unmatched: 15.

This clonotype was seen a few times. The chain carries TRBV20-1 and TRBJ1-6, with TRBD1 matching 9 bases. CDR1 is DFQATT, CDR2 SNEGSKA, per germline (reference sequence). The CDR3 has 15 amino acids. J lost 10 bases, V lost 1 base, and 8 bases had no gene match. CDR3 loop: CSARVPQGAGSPLHF. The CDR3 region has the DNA TGCAGTGCTAGAGTTCCACAGGGGGCCGGCTCACCCCTCCACTTT.

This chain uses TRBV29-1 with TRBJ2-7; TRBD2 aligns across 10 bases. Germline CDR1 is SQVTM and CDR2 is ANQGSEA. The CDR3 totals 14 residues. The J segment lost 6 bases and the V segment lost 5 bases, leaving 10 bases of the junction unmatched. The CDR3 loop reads CSVTSSGSRFEQYF. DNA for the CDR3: TGCAGCGTTACCTCTAGCGGGAGTAGGTTCGAGCAGTACTTC.

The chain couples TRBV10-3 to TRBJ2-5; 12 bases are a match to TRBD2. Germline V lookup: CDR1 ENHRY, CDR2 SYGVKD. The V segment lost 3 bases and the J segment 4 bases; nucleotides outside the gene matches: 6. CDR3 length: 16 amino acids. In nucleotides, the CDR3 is TGTGCCATCAGTGAACAACTAGCGGGAGGCAGAGAGACCCAGTACTTC. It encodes CAISEQLAGGRETQYF.

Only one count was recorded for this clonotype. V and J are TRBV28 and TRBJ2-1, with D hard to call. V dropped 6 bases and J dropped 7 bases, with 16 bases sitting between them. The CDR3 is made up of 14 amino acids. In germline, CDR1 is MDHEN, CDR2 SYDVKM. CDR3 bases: TGTGCCAGCAGCCGAGAAGGGAATTGGAATGAGCAGTTCTTC. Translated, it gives CASSREGNWNEQFF.

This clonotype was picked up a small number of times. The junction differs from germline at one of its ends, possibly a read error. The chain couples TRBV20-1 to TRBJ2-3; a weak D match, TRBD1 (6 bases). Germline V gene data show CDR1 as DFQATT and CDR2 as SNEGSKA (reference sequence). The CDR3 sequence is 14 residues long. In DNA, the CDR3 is TGCAGTGCCAGAGCAAGGACAGCCACAGATACGCAGTATTTT. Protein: CSARARTATDTQYF.

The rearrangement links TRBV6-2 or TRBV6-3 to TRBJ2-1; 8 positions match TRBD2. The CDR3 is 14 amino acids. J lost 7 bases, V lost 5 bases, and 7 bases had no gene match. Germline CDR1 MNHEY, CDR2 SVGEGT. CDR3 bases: TGTGCCAGCAGTGGAGGGACTAGTTTTAATGAGCAGTTCTTC. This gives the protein CASSGGTSFNEQFF.

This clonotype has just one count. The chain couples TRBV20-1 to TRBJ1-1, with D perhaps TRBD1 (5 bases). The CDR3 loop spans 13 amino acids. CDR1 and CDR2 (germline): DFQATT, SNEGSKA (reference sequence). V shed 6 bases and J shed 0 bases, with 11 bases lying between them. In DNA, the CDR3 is TGCAGTGCCCGAGACAGCTTGAACACTGAAGCTTTCTTT. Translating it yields CSARDSLNTEAFF.

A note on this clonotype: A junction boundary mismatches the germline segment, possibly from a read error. The CDR3, as DNA: TGTGCCAGCTCACCCTCAGGCGCAGATACGAAGTATTTT. This codes for CASSPSGADTKYF. V is TRBV18 and J is TRBJ2-3; the D is unclear. From germline, CDR1 is KGHSH and CDR2 LQKENI. This CDR3 has 13 amino acids. The full variable domain, its missing parts supplied by reference TRBV18 and TRBJ2-3, is NAGVMQNPRHLVRRRGQEARLRCSPMKGHSHVYWYRQLPEEGLKFMVYLQKENIIDESGMPKERFSAEFPKEGPSILRIQQVVRGDSAAYFCASSPSGADTKYFGPGTRLTVL.